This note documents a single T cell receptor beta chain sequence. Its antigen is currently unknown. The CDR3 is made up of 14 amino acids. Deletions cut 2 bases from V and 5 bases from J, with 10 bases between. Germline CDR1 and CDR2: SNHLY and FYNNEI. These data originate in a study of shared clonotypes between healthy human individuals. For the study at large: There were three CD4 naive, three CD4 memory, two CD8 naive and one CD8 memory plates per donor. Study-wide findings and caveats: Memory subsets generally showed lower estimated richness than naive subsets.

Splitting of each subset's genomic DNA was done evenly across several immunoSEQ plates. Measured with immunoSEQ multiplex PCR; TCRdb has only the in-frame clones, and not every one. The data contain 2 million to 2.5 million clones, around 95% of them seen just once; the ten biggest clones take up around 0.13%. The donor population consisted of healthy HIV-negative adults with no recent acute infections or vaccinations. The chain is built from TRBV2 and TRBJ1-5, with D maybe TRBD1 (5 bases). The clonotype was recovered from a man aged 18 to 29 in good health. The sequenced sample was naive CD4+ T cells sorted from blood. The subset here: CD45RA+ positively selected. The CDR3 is CASSERQGHQPQHF. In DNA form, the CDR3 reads TGTGCCAGCAGTGAACGGCAGGGCCATCAGCCCCAGCATTTT.